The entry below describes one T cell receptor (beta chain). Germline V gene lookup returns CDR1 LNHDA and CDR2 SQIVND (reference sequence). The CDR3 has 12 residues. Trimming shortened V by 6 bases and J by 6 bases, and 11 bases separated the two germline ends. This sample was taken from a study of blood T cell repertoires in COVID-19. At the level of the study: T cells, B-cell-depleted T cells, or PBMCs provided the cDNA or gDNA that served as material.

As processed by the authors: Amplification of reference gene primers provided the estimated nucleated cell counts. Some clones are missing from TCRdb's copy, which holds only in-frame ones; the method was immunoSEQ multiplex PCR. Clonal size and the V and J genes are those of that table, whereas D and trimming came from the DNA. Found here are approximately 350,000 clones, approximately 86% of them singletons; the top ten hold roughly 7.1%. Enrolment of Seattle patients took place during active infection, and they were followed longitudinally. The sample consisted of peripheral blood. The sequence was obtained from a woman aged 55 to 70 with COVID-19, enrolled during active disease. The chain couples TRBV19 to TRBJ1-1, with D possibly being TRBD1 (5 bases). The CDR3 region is CASSRDWSEAFF. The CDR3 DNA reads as TGTGCCAGTAGCCGGGACTGGTCTGAAGCTTTCTTT.